These T cell receptor beta chains were read from a single sample in a study of shared clonotypes between healthy human individuals. Profiled with immunoSEQ multiplex PCR; TCRdb holds only in-frame clones, not every one. The data show over a million clones, about 74% seen once. The sample consisted of memory CD4+ T cells sorted from blood. Receptors were obtained from a man between 18 and 29 years old in good health. Each CDR3 is given with its conserved first and last residue. Fields, in order: CDR3 DNA, CDR3 protein, clone size, J gene, V gene, D gene. A D gene is named only where the DNA matches it firmly. Clone size appears in some rows only: once, few, many, or a class for an expanded clone.

TGCGCCAGCAGTGAGTCAGACGGGAGTTTAAATGAGCAGTTCTTC | CASSESDGSLNEQFF | . | TRBJ2-1 | TRBV10-2 | .
TGCGCCAGCAGTCAATCGGTTCGCCCCAGGGTGGAGTCCAACGAGCAGTACTTC | CASSQSVRPRVESNEQYF | . | TRBJ2-7 | TRBV23-1 | .
TGCGCCACCTTTACTAGCGAGCCCTACAATGAGCAGTTCTTC | CATFTSEPYNEQFF | . | TRBJ2-1 | TRBV10-2 | TRBD2
TGCAGCGTTGTCGGACAGGGCGTGGGCACTGAAGCTTTCTTT | CSVVGQGVGTEAFF | . | TRBJ1-1 | TRBV29-1 | TRBD1
TGCGCCAGCAGCTCCGGGCCGAGCTCCTACGAGCAGTACTTC | CASSSGPSSYEQYF | . | TRBJ2-7 | TRBV5-1 | .
TGTGCCAGCTCGCCAGGGGTTACTAATGAAAAACTGTTTTTT | CASSPGVTNEKLFF | . | TRBJ1-4 | TRBV18 | .
TGTGCCAGTAGCTCGGGAGGAGGTGGCTACACCTTC | CASSSGGGGYTF | once | TRBJ1-2 | TRBV19 | .
TGTGCCAGCAGCTTAACAACAGCTCTAGGAAACACCATATATTTT | CASSLTTALGNTIYF | . | TRBJ1-3 | TRBV11-2 | .
TGTGCCAGCAGTTCCTGGACAGGGGACTACAATGAGCAGTTCTTC | CASSSWTGDYNEQFF | . | TRBJ2-1 | TRBV6-1 | TRBD1
TGTGCCAGCAGCCCGGGCGGTAACTATGGCTACACCTTC | CASSPGGNYGYTF | . | TRBJ1-2 | TRBV27 | .
TGTGCCAGCAGCTACTACCGGGGGGCGGGAAACCCCTACGAGCAGTACTTC | CASSYYRGAGNPYEQYF | once | TRBJ2-7 | TRBV13 | .
TGTGCCAGCAGTCCCCCCCCTGAAGCTTTCTTT | CASSPPPEAFF | . | TRBJ1-1 | TRBV27 | .
TGTGCCAGCAGCTTAGCGGGGACGGGAACCTACGAGCAGTACTTC | CASSLAGTGTYEQYF | . | TRBJ2-7 | TRBV7-9 | .
TGTGCCAGTAGTTTGAGACCTGGCGGGGGTTACGAGCAGTACTTC | CASSLRPGGGYEQYF | . | TRBJ2-7 | TRBV19 | TRBD2
TGTGCCAGCAGAATCGGACAGAATTACAATGAGCAGTTCTTC | CASRIGQNYNEQFF | . | TRBJ2-1 | TRBV6-1 | .
TGTGCCAGCAGCTTAAATGAAGGGCAGGGGCTCGAGCAGTACTTC | CASSLNEGQGLEQYF | . | TRBJ2-7 | TRBV11-2 | .
TGTGCCAGCAGTTTTTCGGACAGGGGCTCTGGAAACACCATATATTTT | CASSFSDRGSGNTIYF | . | TRBJ1-3 | TRBV28 | TRBD1
TGTGCCAGCAGCTACCAGACAGCCCCCTACGAGCAGTACTTC | CASSYQTAPYEQYF | . | TRBJ2-7 | TRBV7-9 | .
TGTGCCAGCAGCATCCGACAGGGCCAATCCTACGAGCAGTACTTC | CASSIRQGQSYEQYF | many | TRBJ2-7 | TRBV7-2 | TRBD1
TGTGCCAGCAGTTCTTGGACTAGCGGAGGCTACGAGCAGTACTTC | CASSSWTSGGYEQYF | . | TRBJ2-7 | TRBV27 | TRBD2
TGTGCCATCAGTGAACAGAGGCAGGGGGCATGGGCCGGGGAGCTGTTTTTT | CAISEQRQGAWAGELFF | . | TRBJ2-2 | TRBV10-3 | TRBD1
TGTGCCAGCAGTATAACAGGGGGCCTTAATGAAAAACTGTTTTTT | CASSITGGLNEKLFF | . | TRBJ1-4 | TRBV28 | TRBD1
TGTGCCAGCAGCTTACGGGGGGCTAGCAGCAATCAGCCCCAGCATTTT | CASSLRGASSNQPQHF | . | TRBJ1-5 | TRBV11-3 | .
TGTGCCAGCAGGGGACAGCCAAACTTTTACGAGCAGTACTTC | CASRGQPNFYEQYF | many | TRBJ2-7 | TRBV2 | TRBD1
TGTGCCAGCAGCCCATCATTGCGTAGCTCTGGAAACACCATATATTTT | CASSPSLRSSGNTIYF | few | TRBJ1-3 | TRBV7-3 | .
TGTGCCAGCTCAGTGGTACACACAGATACGCAGTATTTT | CASSVVHTDTQYF | . | TRBJ2-3 | TRBV18 | .
TGTGCCAGCAGTTACTCGGGAACTCAGCCCCAGCATTTT | CASSYSGTQPQHF | . | TRBJ1-5 | TRBV6-5 | .
TGTGCCAGCAGCTTACTAGGACCAGATACGCAGTATTTT | CASSLLGPDTQYF | . | TRBJ2-3 | TRBV7-9 | .
TGTGCCAGCAGCGTAGGCGGCACAGATACGCAGTATTTT | CASSVGGTDTQYF | . | TRBJ2-3 | TRBV9 | .
TGTGCCAGCAGCCTTGGTGGGGCGGTGAGCTCCTACGAGCAGTACTTC | CASSLGGAVSSYEQYF | once | TRBJ2-7 | TRBV9 | .
TGTGCCAGCAACGGCGCACAGGGTTACGCCTTCGAGCAGTACTTC | CASNGAQGYAFEQYF | . | TRBJ2-7 | TRBV2 | .
TGTGCCAGCAGTTTGCTCTACAATGAGCAGTTCTTC | CASSLLYNEQFF | . | TRBJ2-1 | TRBV28 | .
TGCGCCAGCAGCTTGGCGCCCTCAGCACAGGGGGCGGCTGGGGCCAACGTCCTGACTTTC | CASSLAPSAQGAAGANVLTF | . | TRBJ2-6 | TRBV5-1 | TRBD1
TGTGCCAGCTCACCCCAAGAGGGGGGGTACACTGAAGCTTTCTTT | CASSPQEGGYTEAFF | few | TRBJ1-1 | TRBV18 | .
TGTGCCAGCGGCGTAGGTCTAGCGGGGACCCAAGAGACCCAGTACTTC | CASGVGLAGTQETQYF | once | TRBJ2-5 | TRBV9 | TRBD2
TGTGCCAGCAGTTTATCGGTTTGGCAGGGCTACGAGCAGTACTTC | CASSLSVWQGYEQYF | . | TRBJ2-7 | TRBV27 | .
TGTGCCAGCAGTGGAGGGGTGAGGGGAGTGTACGAGCAGTACTTC | CASSGGVRGVYEQYF | . | TRBJ2-7 | TRBV2 | .
TGCGCCAGCAGCCAAGGGGGGGTCTATGGCTACACCTTC | CASSQGGVYGYTF | . | TRBJ1-2 | TRBV4-1 | .
TGTGCCAGCAGCCAAAGAAACACCATATATTTT | CASSQRNTIYF | once | TRBJ1-3 | TRBV14 | .
TGTGCCAGCACCCCGGTTTATGGGGGGAGTGAGCAGTTCTTC | CASTPVYGGSEQFF | . | TRBJ2-1 | TRBV2 | .
TGTGCCAGCAGCTCGGGGGGGCCGCCCACAGATACGCAGTATTTT | CASSSGGPPTDTQYF | . | TRBJ2-3 | TRBV6-1 | TRBD2
TGTGCCAGCAGCTTGAAAGGGAAGGGCCTGGGTTACACCTTC | CASSLKGKGLGYTF | . | TRBJ1-2 | TRBV5-6 | .
TGTGCCAGCAGTTTGGGAGGACATCCGAATTCACCCCTCCACTTT | CASSLGGHPNSPLHF | few | TRBJ1-6 | TRBV28 | .
TGCGCCAGCAGCCAAGACCAAGCTAGCGGGTCCCCGACGGAAAACATTCAGTACTTC | CASSQDQASGSPTENIQYF | . | TRBJ2-4 | TRBV4-1 | TRBD2
TGTGCCAGCAGCCCCACGACTAGCGGGAGGTACAATGAGCAGTTCTTC | CASSPTTSGRYNEQFF | . | TRBJ2-1 | TRBV9 | TRBD2
TGTGCTCTCGGGGAAAGGGAAGAGGCCCAGTACTTC | CALGEREEAQYF | . | TRBJ2-5 | TRBV7-7 | .
TGTGCCAGCAGCTTAGGGCAGGGTAGGTACGAGCAGTACTTC | CASSLGQGRYEQYF | once | TRBJ2-7 | TRBV7-2 | .
TGTGCCAGCAGACCCCCGGGACAGGACACCGGGGAGCTGTTTTTT | CASRPPGQDTGELFF | . | TRBJ2-2 | TRBV6-6 | TRBD1
TGTGCCAGCAGCTTAAGCAGGGGAGATGGCTACACCTTC | CASSLSRGDGYTF | . | TRBJ1-2 | TRBV5-4 | .
TGTGCCAGCAGCCTTGGGACTAGCGTTGACGGGGAGCTGTTTTTT | CASSLGTSVDGELFF | . | TRBJ2-2 | TRBV11-3 | TRBD2
TGTGCCAGCAGCTCCTCGGGGAGACAGACCAGCACAGATACGCAGTATTTT | CASSSSGRQTSTDTQYF | . | TRBJ2-3 | TRBV5-4 | .